This TCR beta chain was identified during a study of T cell responses to AZD1222 COVID-19 vaccine. The table came from immunoSEQ multiplex PCR; TCRdb's copy has only in-frame clones and leaves some out. Of 100,000 to 150,000 clones in the sample, 85% to 95% were seen once. Study results and caveats: Per reports, nearly half of all spike-specific TCRs target regions that are unmutated in variants. Baseline seropositivity characterized only a handful of AZD1222 recipients.

The germline V gene encodes CDR1 MDHEN and CDR2 SYDVKM. The V gene end was trimmed by 5 bases and the J gene end by 3 bases; junction bases not matched to a gene: 10. There are 15 residues in the CDR3. Comments on this clone: Its matching antigen is unknown.

The TCR originated in an adult in good health. The chain has TRBV28 and TRBJ2-7; 7 nucleotides agree with TRBD2. Sample: peripheral blood, taken on day 0 of AZD1222 vaccination. In nucleotides, the CDR3 is TGTGCCAGCAGTCCCCCTAGAGGCGGGAGCTACGAGCAGTACTTC. Residues: CASSPPRGGSYEQYF.